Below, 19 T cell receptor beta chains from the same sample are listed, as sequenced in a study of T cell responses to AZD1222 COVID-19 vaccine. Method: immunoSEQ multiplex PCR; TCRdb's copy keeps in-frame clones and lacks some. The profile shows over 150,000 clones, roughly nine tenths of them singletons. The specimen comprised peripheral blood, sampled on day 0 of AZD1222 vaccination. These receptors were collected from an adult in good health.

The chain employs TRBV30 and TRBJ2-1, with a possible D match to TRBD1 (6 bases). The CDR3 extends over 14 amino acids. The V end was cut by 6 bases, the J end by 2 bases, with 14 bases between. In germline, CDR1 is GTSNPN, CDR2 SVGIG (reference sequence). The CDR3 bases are TGTGCCTGTCCCTCGGGGACAACCTACAATGAGCAGTTCTTC. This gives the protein CACPSGTTYNEQFF.

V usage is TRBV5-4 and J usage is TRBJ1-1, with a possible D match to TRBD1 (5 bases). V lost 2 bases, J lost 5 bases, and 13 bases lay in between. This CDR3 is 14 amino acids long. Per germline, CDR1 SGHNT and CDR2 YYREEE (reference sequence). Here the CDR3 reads CASSFGQGNTEAFF. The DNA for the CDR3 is TGTGCCAGCAGCTTTGGCCAGGGAAATACTGAAGCTTTCTTT.

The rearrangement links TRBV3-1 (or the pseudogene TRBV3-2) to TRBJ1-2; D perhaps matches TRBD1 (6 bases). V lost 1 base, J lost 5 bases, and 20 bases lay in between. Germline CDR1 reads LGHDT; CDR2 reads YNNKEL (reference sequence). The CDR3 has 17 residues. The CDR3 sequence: CASSQGWRQDRGYGYTF. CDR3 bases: TGTGCCAGCAGCCAAGGATGGAGACAGGATCGGGGGTATGGCTACACCTTC.

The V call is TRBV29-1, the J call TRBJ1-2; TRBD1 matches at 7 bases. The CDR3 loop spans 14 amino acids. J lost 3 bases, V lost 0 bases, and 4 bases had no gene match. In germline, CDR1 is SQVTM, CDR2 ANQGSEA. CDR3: CSVEDSGTDYGYTF. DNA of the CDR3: TGCAGCGTTGAAGACTCCGGGACAGACTATGGCTACACCTTC.

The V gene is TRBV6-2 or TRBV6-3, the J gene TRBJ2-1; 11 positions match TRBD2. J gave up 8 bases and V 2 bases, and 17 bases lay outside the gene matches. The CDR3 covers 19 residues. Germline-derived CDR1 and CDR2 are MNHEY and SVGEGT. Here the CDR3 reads CASSYDQPTSGSTGDEQFF. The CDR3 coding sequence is TGTGCCAGCAGTTACGATCAACCCACTAGCGGGAGCACCGGCGATGAGCAGTTCTTC.

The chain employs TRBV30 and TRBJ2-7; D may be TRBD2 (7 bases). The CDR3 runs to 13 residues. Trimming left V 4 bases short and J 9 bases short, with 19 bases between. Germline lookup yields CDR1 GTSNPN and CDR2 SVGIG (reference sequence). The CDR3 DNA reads TGTGCCTGGATATCGGGCGGGGGCCCCCGGCAGTACTTC. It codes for CAWISGGGPRQYF.

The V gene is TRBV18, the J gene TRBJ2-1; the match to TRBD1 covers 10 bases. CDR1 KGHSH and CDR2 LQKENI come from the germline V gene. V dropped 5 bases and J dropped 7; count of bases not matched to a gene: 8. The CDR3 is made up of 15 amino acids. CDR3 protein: CASSSPGQGKNEQFF. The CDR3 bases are TGTGCCAGCTCAAGTCCGGGACAGGGGAAAAATGAGCAGTTCTTC. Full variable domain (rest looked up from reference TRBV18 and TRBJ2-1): NAGVMQNPRHLVRRRGQEARLRCSPMKGHSHVYWYRQLPEEGLKFMVYLQKENIIDESGMPKERFSAEFPKEGPSILRIQQVVRGDSAAYFCASSSPGQGKNEQFFGPGTRLTVL.

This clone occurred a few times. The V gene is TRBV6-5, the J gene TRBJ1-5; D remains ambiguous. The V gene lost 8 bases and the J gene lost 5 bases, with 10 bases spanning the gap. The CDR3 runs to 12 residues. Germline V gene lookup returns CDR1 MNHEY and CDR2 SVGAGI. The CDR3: CASVVPYQPQHF. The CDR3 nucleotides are TGTGCCAGCGTGGTCCCTTATCAGCCCCAGCATTTT.

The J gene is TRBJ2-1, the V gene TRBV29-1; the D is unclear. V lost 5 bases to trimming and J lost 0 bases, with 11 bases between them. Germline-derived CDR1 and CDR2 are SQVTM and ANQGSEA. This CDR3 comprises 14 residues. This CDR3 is CSVPPDSSYNEQFF. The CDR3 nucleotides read TGCAGCGTTCCTCCCGATAGCTCCTACAATGAGCAGTTCTTC.

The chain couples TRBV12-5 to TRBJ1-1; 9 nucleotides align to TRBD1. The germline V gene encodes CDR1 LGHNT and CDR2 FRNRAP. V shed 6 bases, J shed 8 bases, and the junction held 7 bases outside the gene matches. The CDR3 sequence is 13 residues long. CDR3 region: CASGRGTGLEAFF. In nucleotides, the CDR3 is TGTGCTAGTGGCCGCGGGACAGGGCTGGAAGCTTTCTTT.

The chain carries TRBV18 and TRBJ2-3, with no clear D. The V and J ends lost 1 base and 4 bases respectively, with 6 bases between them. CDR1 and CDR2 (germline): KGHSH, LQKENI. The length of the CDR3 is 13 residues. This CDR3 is CASSPRAADTQYF. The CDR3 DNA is TGTGCCAGCTCACCACGTGCCGCAGATACGCAGTATTTT.

The CDR3 is CASSYSAEKLFF. The CDR3 coding sequence is TGTGCCAGCAGTTACTCGGCTGAAAAACTGTTTTTT. The chain employs TRBV6-6 and TRBJ1-4; D uncertain. The V end lost 0 bases, the J end lost 7 bases, and 3 bases lay between the germline ends. The CDR3 has 12 amino acids. Per germline, CDR1 MNHNY and CDR2 SVGAGI (reference sequence).

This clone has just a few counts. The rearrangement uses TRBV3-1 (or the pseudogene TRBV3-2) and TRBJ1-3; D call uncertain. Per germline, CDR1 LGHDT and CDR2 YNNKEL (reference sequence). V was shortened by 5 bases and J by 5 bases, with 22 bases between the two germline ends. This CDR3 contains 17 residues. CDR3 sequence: CASSGRIPIHARNTIYF. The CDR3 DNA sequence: TGTGCCAGCAGCGGGAGGATTCCCATTCACGCACGAAACACCATATATTTT.

The CDR3 is CASSASSRTDTQYF. In DNA, the CDR3 is TGTGCCAGCAGTGCTAGCTCCCGCACAGATACGCAGTATTTT. The J gene is TRBJ2-3, the V gene TRBV2, with D perhaps TRBD2 (5 bases). V was shortened by 4 bases and J by 1 base, with 9 bases between the two germline ends. Germline V gene lookup returns CDR1 SNHLY and CDR2 FYNNEI. The CDR3 is made up of 14 amino acids.

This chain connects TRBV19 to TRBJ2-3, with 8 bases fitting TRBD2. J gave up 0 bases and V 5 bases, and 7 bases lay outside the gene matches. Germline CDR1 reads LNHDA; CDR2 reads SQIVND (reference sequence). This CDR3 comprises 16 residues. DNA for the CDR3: TGTGCCAGTAGTGTCATAGCGGGACCTAGCACAGATACGCAGTATTTT. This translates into CASSVIAGPSTDTQYF.

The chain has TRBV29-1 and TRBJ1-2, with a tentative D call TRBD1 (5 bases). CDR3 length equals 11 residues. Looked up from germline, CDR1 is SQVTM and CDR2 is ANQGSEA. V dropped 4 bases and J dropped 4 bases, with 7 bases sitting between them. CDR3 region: CSVGQGYGYTF. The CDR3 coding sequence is TGCAGCGTTGGGCAGGGCTATGGCTACACCTTC.

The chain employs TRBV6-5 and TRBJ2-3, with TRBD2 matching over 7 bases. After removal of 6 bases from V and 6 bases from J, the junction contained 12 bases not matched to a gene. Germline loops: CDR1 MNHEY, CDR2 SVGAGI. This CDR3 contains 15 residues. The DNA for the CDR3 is TGTGCCAGCAGCCTTGAAGGAGGGCGGGGGGATACGCAGTATTTT. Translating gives CASSLEGGRGDTQYF.

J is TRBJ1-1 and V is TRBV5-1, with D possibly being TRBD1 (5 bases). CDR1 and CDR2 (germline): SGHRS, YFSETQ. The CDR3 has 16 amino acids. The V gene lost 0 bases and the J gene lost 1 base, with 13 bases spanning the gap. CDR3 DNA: TGCGCCAGCAGCTTGGTTCGCCAGGGCAAGAACACTGAAGCTTTCTTT. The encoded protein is CASSLVRQGKNTEAFF.

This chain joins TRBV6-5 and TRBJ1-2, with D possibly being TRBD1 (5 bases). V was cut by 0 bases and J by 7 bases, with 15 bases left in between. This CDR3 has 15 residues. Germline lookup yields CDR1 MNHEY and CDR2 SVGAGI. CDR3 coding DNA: TGTGCCAGCAGTTACTCTCGGGACCAGGCCCGTGGCTACACCTTC. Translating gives CASSYSRDQARGYTF.